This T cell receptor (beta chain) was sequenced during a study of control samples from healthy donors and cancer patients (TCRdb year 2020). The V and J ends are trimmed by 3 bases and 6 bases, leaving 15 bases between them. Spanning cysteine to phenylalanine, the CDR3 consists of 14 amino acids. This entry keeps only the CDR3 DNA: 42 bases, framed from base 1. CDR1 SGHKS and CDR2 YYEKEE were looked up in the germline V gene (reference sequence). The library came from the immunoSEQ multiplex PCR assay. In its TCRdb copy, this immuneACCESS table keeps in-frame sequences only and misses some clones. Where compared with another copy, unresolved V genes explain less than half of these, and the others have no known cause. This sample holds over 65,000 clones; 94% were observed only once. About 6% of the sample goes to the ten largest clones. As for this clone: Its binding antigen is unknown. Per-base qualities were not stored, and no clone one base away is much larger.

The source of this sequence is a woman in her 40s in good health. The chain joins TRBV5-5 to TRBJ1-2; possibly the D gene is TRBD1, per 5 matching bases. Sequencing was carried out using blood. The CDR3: CASSSFRDLNGYTF. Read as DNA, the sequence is TGTGCCAGCAGCTCTTTCCGGGACCTCAATGGCTACACCTTC.